The 17 T cell receptor beta chains reported below all come from one sample, sequenced in a study of control samples from healthy donors and cancer patients. Data came from immunoSEQ multiplex PCR; TCRdb stores just in-frame clones and leaves some out. The repertoire holds under 150,000 clones, with about 87% as singletons. The sample was blood. These receptor sequences come from a man aged 60-69 years in good health.

Turning to this clone: Other DNA sequences from this sample encode an identical CDR3 as well. The chain links TRBV18 to TRBJ1-1; 9 positions match TRBD1. V dropped 3 bases and J dropped 1; count of bases not matched to a gene: 0. The germline CDR1 and CDR2 sequences are KGHSH and LQKENI. The length of the CDR3 is 14 residues. The CDR3 loop is CASSPDRGNTEAFF. The CDR3 nucleotides are TGTGCCAGCTCACCGGACAGGGGGAACACTGAAGCTTTCTTT.

The chain joins TRBV28 to TRBJ1-1; 7 nucleotides agree with TRBD1. Trimming at V came to 4 bases and at J to 11 bases, leaving 10 bases not matched to a gene. Per germline, CDR1 MDHEN and CDR2 SYDVKM. The CDR3 sequence is 13 residues long. The chain's CDR3 is CASSWGTGVGAFF. CDR3 in DNA: TGTGCCAGCAGTTGGGGAACAGGGGTAGGCGCTTTCTTT.

This chain uses TRBV4-1 with TRBJ1-4; TRBD1 is a possible D gene (5 bases). Germline V gene sequence: CDR1 MGHRA, CDR2 YSYEKL. The CDR3 is made up of 17 amino acids. Trimming took off 1 base at V and 5 bases at J, with 17 bases between the two ends. DNA for the CDR3: TGCGCCAGCAGCCAAGGCGACGCGGGACTTCCGAATGAAAAACTGTTTTTT. Translation gives CASSQGDAGLPNEKLFF.

V usage is TRBV6-2 or TRBV6-3 and J usage is TRBJ1-2; D is undetermined. The germline V and J ends were trimmed by 3 bases and 4 bases, with 6 bases remaining between them. The germline V gene encodes CDR1 MNHEY and CDR2 SVGEGT. The CDR3 length is 12 residues. In nucleotides, the CDR3 is TGTGCCAGCAGTTATCTCGTCTATGGCTACACCTTC. This translates into CASSYLVYGYTF.

The chain carries TRBV30 and TRBJ1-5, with a weak D call TRBD1 (6 bases). In germline, CDR1 is GTSNPN, CDR2 SVGIG (reference sequence). The CDR3 consists of 15 residues. V shed 5 bases and J shed 4 bases, with 18 bases lying between them. DNA for the CDR3: TGTGCCTGGGGATCCGGGACAATCCTTAATCAGCCCCAGCATTTT. It codes for CAWGSGTILNQPQHF. The variable domain in full, completed from reference TRBV30 and TRBJ1-5, reads SQTIHQWPATLVQPVGSPLSLECTVEGTSNPNLYWYRQAAGRGLQLLFYSVGIGQISSEVPQNLSASRPQDRQFILSSKKLLLSDSGFYLCAWGSGTILNQPQHFGDGTRLSIL.

This clone was recorded only once. J is TRBJ2-7 and V is TRBV5-6; 10 nucleotides agree with TRBD1. This CDR3 has 14 residues. J lost 2 bases, V lost 3 bases, and 2 bases had no gene match. Per the germline V gene, CDR1 is SGHDT and CDR2 is YYEEEE. The DNA of the CDR3 is TGTGCCAGCAGCTCCGGGACAGGGGCCTACGAGCAGTACTTC. It translates to CASSSGTGAYEQYF.

J is TRBJ1-2 and V is TRBV10-2; D ambiguous. The germline CDR1 and CDR2 sequences are WSHSY and SAAADI. The CDR3 sequence is 14 residues long. Trimming pared 3 bases from V and 2 bases from J, leaving 10 bases between. The CDR3 bases are TGCGCCAGCAGTGATGAGGACCGAAACTATGGCTACACCTTC. Translating gives CASSDEDRNYGYTF.

The genes are TRBV12-3 or TRBV12-4 and TRBJ2-7; D is undetermined. Trimming removed 9 bases at V and 2 bases at J, with 14 bases between. The CDR3 covers 13 residues. The CDR3 DNA reads as TGTGCCAGTTCGAAGGGAATAACCTACGAGCAGTACTTC. This gives the protein CASSKGITYEQYF.

The chain has TRBV5-4 and TRBJ1-1, with a tentative D call TRBD1 (5 bases). The CDR3 totals 17 residues. V was cut by 5 bases and J by 0 bases, with 20 bases left in between. Germline loops: CDR1 SGHNT, CDR2 YYREEE (reference sequence). The CDR3 DNA is TGTGCCAGCAGGCTAATGTCGTGGGGGTTGATGAACACTGAAGCTTTCTTT. It codes for CASRLMSWGLMNTEAFF.

The V call is TRBV4-2, the J call TRBJ1-3; D uncertain. Germline CDR1 reads LGHNA; CDR2 reads YNFKEQ. Between the trimmed V and J ends, which lost 0 bases and 0 bases, there was a span of 12 bases. The CDR3 is 17 residues long. The CDR3 nucleotides are TGTGCCAGCAGCCAAGATTGGGCCCCGGGCTCTGGAAACACCATATATTTT. Protein: CASSQDWAPGSGNTIYF.

This clone was detected only a few times. The rearrangement joins TRBV5-5 to TRBJ1-6; no reliable D call. The V gene's germline CDR1 is SGHKS and CDR2 YYEKEE (reference sequence). The CDR3 consists of 14 residues. V was shortened by 0 bases and J by 4 bases, with 5 bases between the two germline ends. Here the CDR3 reads CASSLEQYNSPLHF. The CDR3 DNA follows: TGTGCCAGCAGCTTGGAACAGTATAATTCACCCCTCCACTTT.

V is TRBV5-1 and J is TRBJ2-5, with TRBD2 matching over 7 bases. Germline V CDR1 and CDR2: SGHRS, YFSETQ. The CDR3 loop spans 15 amino acids. With V trimmed by 0 bases and J by 5 bases, 7 bases remained unmatched. Here the CDR3 DNA reads TGCGCCAGCAGCTTGGACCCGGGGCGGGAGGAGACCCAGTACTTC. Translated, it gives CASSLDPGREETQYF.

This chain connects TRBV2 to TRBJ1-4; D call uncertain. The germline V gene has CDR1 SNHLY and CDR2 FYNNEI. This CDR3 region has 13 residues. The V end lost 3 bases, the J end lost 4 bases, and 6 bases lay between the germline ends. CDR3: CASSEGYNEKLFF. The CDR3 DNA follows: TGTGCCAGCAGTGAGGGATATAATGAAAAACTGTTTTTT.

CDR3 bases: TGTGCCAGCAGCTTATCGGGACTAGCTCCCTACGAGCAGTACTTC. It yields the protein CASSLSGLAPYEQYF. The rearrangement links TRBV7-2 to TRBJ2-7; 9 nucleotides agree with TRBD2. The CDR3 spans 15 residues. Looked up from germline, CDR1 is SGHTA and CDR2 is FQGNSA. Trimming took 2 bases from V and 2 from J; bases not matched to a gene: 4.

The chain carries TRBV7-2 and TRBJ1-5; D perhaps matches TRBD1 (6 bases). This CDR3 is built from 15 residues. The V end lost 1 base, the J end lost 2 bases, and 9 bases lay between the germline ends. Germline CDR1 is SGHTA and CDR2 is FQGNSA. The DNA for the CDR3 is TGTGCCAGCAGCTTAGGGGGGGCAGGCAATCAGCCCCAGCATTTT. This sequence encodes CASSLGGAGNQPQHF.

The V and J genes are TRBV4-1 and TRBJ2-3; TRBD1 agrees at 11 bases. The CDR3 sequence is 18 residues long. Unmatched junction bases numbered 11, after V lost 3 bases and J lost 3 bases. CDR1 and CDR2 (germline): MGHRA, YSYEKL. The CDR3, as DNA: TGCGCCAGCAGCCACTACGGTACCGGGACAGGGGGAACAGATACGCAGTATTTT. Protein: CASSHYGTGTGGTDTQYF.

Here the CDR3 DNA reads TGTGCCAGCAAAGGCGGGATTGCCACAGATACGCAGTATTTT. Residues: CASKGGIATDTQYF. This chain connects TRBV6-5 to TRBJ2-3; D is perhaps TRBD2 (6 bases). Trimming cost V 7 bases and J 2 bases, with 13 bases left between them. The germline V gene has CDR1 MNHEY and CDR2 SVGAGI. CDR3 length: 14 amino acids.